This T cell receptor beta chain was documented in a study of monozygotic twins with inflammatory bowel disease (dated by TCRdb to about 2019). Regarding the study in general: A total of about 28 monozygotic twin pairs were included in the full study, comprising nine German pairs (four IBD-concordant, five IBD-discordant) and 19 IBD-discordant Danish pairs. Within discordant pairs, disease-associated traits were sought mainly by comparing IBD patients with their genetically identical healthy co-twins. Each individual had, on average, about 151 000 unique TCRalpha sequences and 181 000 unique TCRbeta sequences available for analysis. The full study reports these points: The results gave no support for a single strong signal or clonotype linked to IBD. Compared with healthy twins, IBD patients shared fewer clonotypes with other individuals, and the difference was most pronounced in patients with signs of disease activity. Distinction between different T cell subtypes could not be achieved in the analysis. Concordant and discordant twins showed no difference in repertoire similarity, possibly because of limited statistical power. Background noise and inter-individual variability may have been introduced into the repertoires by the differing immunosuppressive treatments among patients. A decrease in TCRbeta repertoire diversity, as measured by inverse Simpson index, was observed in IBD patients compared with their healthy co-twins.

An approximately 2.5 ml peripheral blood sample was drawn into PAXgene tubes per donor and stored at -80°C. Without any T cell sorting, total RNA was extracted from whole blood using the PAXgene blood miRNA kit on an automated QIAcube. Peripheral blood from monozygotic twin pairs, either concordant or discordant for inflammatory bowel disease, underwent deep TCRalpha and TCRbeta repertoire profiling that used unique molecular barcoding. Smoking habits were recorded for all twin pairs, and individuals were classified as current, former or never smokers. The CDR3 contains 15 residues, cysteine and phenylalanine counted. No DNA has been recorded. The germline V gene (reference sequence) provides CDR1 DFQATT and CDR2 SNEGSKA. Libraries were built with 5' RACE. For each TCR library, about 4,000 ng of total RNA was used. For each sample, cDNA synthesis was carried out in eight separate reactions using SMARTScribe reverse transcriptase. During cDNA synthesis, template switching introduced unique molecular identifiers that contained a 6-nucleotide sample barcode. Two nested PCRs of roughly 16 and 10 cycles amplified the TCRalpha and TCRbeta cDNA, and bead purification followed each PCR. Before amplification, the cDNA was treated with uracil DNA-glycosylase and purified using the QIAquick PCR purification kit. The second PCR was the step at which Illumina TruSeq-compatible adapters and sample-specific barcodes were added. Library quality and concentration were checked on TapeStation and Qubit, and libraries were pooled at about 5 ng each. Sequencing of the pooled libraries was done on an Illumina HiSeq2500 single-index Rapid Run using custom sequencing primers and 2 x 100 bp reads. The study's own analysis went as follows. MiGEC version 1.2.6 was used for UMI-based consensus assembly to correct PCR and sequencing errors. MiXCR version 2.1.1 was used to carry out V(D)J alignment, clonotype assembly and CDR3 extraction. Gene usage, clonotype sharing and MAIT/NKT TCR abundance were normalised by analysing the top 1000, 10 000 and 20 000 clonotypes per sample. After downsampling to 27 000 UMIs, diversity was calculated as the inverse Simpson index using the vegan R package. Statistical testing used paired Mann-Whitney U tests on the discordant twin pairs and applied Benjamini-Hochberg correction for multiple testing. TCRdb reprocessed the reads and provides one entry for every CDR3 protein sequence; no DNA is given. The V and J calls, along with clone size, are taken from TCRdb and not from the paper's own processing. The sample's table covers about 140,000 distinct CDR3 sequences. In total, the top ten clones hold 2% to 3% of the sample.

A word on this clonotype: Its antigen target is currently unknown.

The source of this sequence is a human donor with ulcerative colitis or Crohn's disease, or a healthy co-twin of an affected twin (not recorded which). The chain is made from TRBV20-1 and TRBJ2-4; lacking DNA, the TRBD1 call made by TCRdb goes unchecked. Sequenced: blood. This receptor has the CDR3 CSANRAGGLLGIQYF.